A single sample is the source of the 20 T cell receptor beta chains below, sequenced in a study of blood T cells in healthy people across ages (dated by TCRdb to the mid-2010s). The protocol used for the library was 5' RACE. TCRdb names Illumina HiSeq 2500 as the instrument used. The second PCR ran for about 6 to 12 cycles and used a J-beta primer mix along with a sample-barcoded 5' primer. TCRdb reran the public reads through fastp at Q25 and MiXCR, keeping productive beta chains. Identical CDR3 protein sequences are pooled into one entry, listed with their most common genes and DNA. This sample gives around 1,600,000 distinct CDR3 sequences in total; about 42% of them show up just once. The biggest ten clones account for just over 4% of the sample. Input material: blood. These receptors were taken from a woman between 18 and 29 years old in good health.

The V and J genes are TRBV10-3 and TRBJ2-1; possibly TRBD1 or TRBD2 for D (5 bases each). The J call may be in error: the DNA end matches TRBJ2-7 better. The CDR3 spans 15 residues. Germline V CDR1 and CDR2: ENHRY, SYGVKD. The CDR3: CAISESVGTTNEQYF. The CDR3 DNA is TGTGCCATCAGTGAGTCGGTAGGGACCACAAATGAGCAGTACTTC.

The table lists this clonotype with a few counts. This rearrangement joins TRBV3-1 to TRBJ2-1; 10 positions match TRBD2. The CDR3 is 15 residues long. The germline V gene has CDR1 LGHDT and CDR2 YNNKEL (reference sequence). After removal of 3 bases from V and 2 bases from J, the junction contained 1 base not matched to a gene. The CDR3 DNA is TGTGCCAGCAGCCATAGCGGGGGGCCCTACAATGAGCAGTTCTTC. Protein product: CASSHSGGPYNEQFF.

V is TRBV5-1 and J is TRBJ1-2, with 7 bases identical to TRBD1. From germline, CDR1 is SGHRS and CDR2 YFSETQ. After removal of 4 bases from V and 2 bases from J, the junction contained 8 bases not matched to a gene. CDR3 length: 15 residues. The CDR3 DNA sequence: TGCGCCAGCAGCCTACCGGGACAGCTGAACTATGGCTACACCTTC. This encodes CASSLPGQLNYGYTF.

Regarding this clonotype: This could be a read error, since a much larger clone is one nucleotide away. V and J are TRBV12-3 or TRBV12-4 and TRBJ2-5, with a weak D call TRBD2 (7 bases). V lost 11 bases and J lost 5, with 21 bases in between. The CDR3 totals 14 residues. The CDR3 nucleotides read TGTGCCGGCAAGGAAGGCGGGGGCACGGAGACCCAGTACTTC. The encoded protein is CAGKEGGGTETQYF.

The V call is TRBV5-1, the J call TRBJ1-1, with D perhaps matching TRBD1 (5 bases). V lost 5 bases and J 1 base, leaving 9 bases between the germline ends. The CDR3 contains 13 residues. From germline, CDR1 is SGHRS and CDR2 YFSETQ. As DNA, the CDR3 is TGCGCCAGCAGGGGGGATCCGAACACTGAAGCTTTCTTT. This codes for CASRGDPNTEAFF.

CDR3 residues: CSVVPSGSGETQYF. The CDR3, as DNA: TGCAGCGTTGTGCCTAGTGGGAGTGGAGAGACCCAGTACTTC. The chain recombines TRBV29-1 with TRBJ2-5; D might be TRBD2 (5 bases). The V end lost 4 bases, the J end lost 4 bases, and 16 bases lay between the germline ends. Germline values: CDR1 SQVTM, CDR2 ANQGSEA. The CDR3 contains 14 residues.

The V call is TRBV5-1, the J call TRBJ1-1, with 10 positions matching TRBD1. Germline lookup yields CDR1 SGHRS and CDR2 YFSETQ. The CDR3 has 14 residues. The ends lost 4 bases at V and 5 bases at J; junction bases unmatched: 5. The CDR3 loop is CASSPQDRGTEAFF. As DNA, the CDR3 is TGCGCCAGCAGCCCCCAGGACAGGGGGACTGAAGCTTTCTTT.

This clonotype was observed a few times. V gene TRBV20-1 combines with J gene TRBJ2-5; possible D gene TRBD2, 5 bases. From germline, CDR1 is DFQATT and CDR2 SNEGSKA (reference sequence). The CDR3 is made up of 12 amino acids. The V end lost 3 bases, the J end lost 5 bases, and 10 bases lay between the germline ends. The CDR3: CSASSKRETQYF. The DNA for the CDR3 is TGCAGTGCTAGTAGTAAGCGGGAGACCCAGTACTTC.

The V call is TRBV6-1, the J call TRBJ1-2, with a possible D match to TRBD1 (5 bases). The V gene lost 1 base and the J gene lost 4 bases, with 10 bases spanning the gap. This CDR3 region has 14 residues. Germline assignment: CDR1 MNHNS and CDR2 SASEGT. CDR3 in DNA: TGTGCCAGCAGTGAAGACATGGGACCCTATGGCTACACCTTC. Translated: CASSEDMGPYGYTF.

This clonotype was seen repeatedly, ten times or more. The rearrangement uses TRBV27 and TRBJ2-1; 9 bases fit TRBD2. With 2 bases clipped from V and 4 bases from J, the junction kept 3 bases outside the gene matches. Germline V lookup: CDR1 MNHEY, CDR2 SMNVEV (reference sequence). CDR3 length: 15 amino acids. The CDR3 coding sequence is TGTGCCAGCAGTTTAAATAGCGGGGGTTACAATGAGCAGTTCTTC. Its translation is CASSLNSGGYNEQFF.

V usage is TRBV12-3 or TRBV12-4 and J usage is TRBJ1-5, with TRBD1 as a possible D gene (5 bases). The V end was cut by 4 bases, the J end by 4 bases, with 11 bases between. The CDR3 length is 14 residues. The CDR3 spells CASSYQPGNQPQHF. The CDR3 nucleotides read TGTGCCAGCAGTTACCAGCCAGGGAATCAGCCCCAGCATTTT.

J is TRBJ2-7 and V is TRBV20-1; D may match TRBD1 or TRBD2 (5 bases each). CDR1 and CDR2 from the germline V gene are DFQATT and SNEGSKA (reference sequence). V was clipped by 3 bases and J by 0 bases, with 18 bases between them. The CDR3 has 16 residues. CDR3 sequence (DNA): TGCAGTGCTAGGGACTTAAGACAGAGACTCTCCTACGAGCAGTACTTC. Translated, it gives CSARDLRQRLSYEQYF.

This clonotype was found a few times. The gene calls are TRBV7-2 and TRBJ1-2; no reliable D call. V gave up 6 bases and J gave up 6 bases, with 20 bases separating them. The V gene's germline CDR1 is SGHTA and CDR2 FQGNSA. The CDR3 spans 15 residues. The chain's CDR3 is CASREVSGSTDGYTF. As DNA, the CDR3 is TGTGCCAGCAGGGAGGTATCGGGCAGTACCGATGGCTACACCTTC.

This clonotype turned up a few times. The CDR3 reads CASRDSLANTGELFF. CDR3 nucleotides: TGTGCCAGCAGAGACAGCCTGGCCAACACCGGGGAGCTGTTTTTT. This chain uses TRBV12-3 or TRBV12-4 with TRBJ2-2; TRBD1 is a possible D gene (5 bases). V was shortened by 6 bases and J by 2 bases, with 13 bases between the two germline ends. CDR3 length equals 15 residues.

The V call is TRBV6-5, the J call TRBJ2-3, with D possibly TRBD2 on 6 matching bases. V was shortened by 8 bases and J by 2 bases, with 11 bases between the two germline ends. This CDR3 has 13 residues. CDR1 is MNHEY, CDR2 SVGAGI, per germline. CDR3 DNA sequence: TGTGCCAGCCGGGGGAGAGACACAGATACGCAGTATTTT. Translated: CASRGRDTDTQYF.

To note about this clonotype: Its ends do not fully match the called genes, so a read error is possible. The V call is TRBV7-9, the J call TRBJ2-4; unclear D gene. Matching the DNA end better, TRBJ2-7 makes the J call doubtful. Germline CDR1 SEHNR, CDR2 FQNEAQ (reference sequence). The CDR3 is 13 residues long. The CDR3 bases are TGTGCCAGTAGCTTAGTAGGTGTGAACGAGCAGTACTTC. The encoded protein is CASSLVGVNEQYF.

The chain has TRBV7-2 and TRBJ2-3, with D maybe TRBD1 (6 bases). Trimming took off 6 bases at V and 8 bases at J, with 24 bases between the two ends. Germline V gives CDR1 SGHTA, CDR2 FQGNSA. This CDR3 has 16 residues. CDR3 nucleotide sequence: TGTGCCAGCAGAACTGGGACAACCGGGCCTGGCTGTACGCAGTATTTT. It specifies CASRTGTTGPGCTQYF.

The chain links TRBV5-6 to TRBJ1-1; D remains ambiguous. Trimming shortened V by 0 bases and J by 5 bases, and 11 bases separated the two germline ends. This CDR3 spans 14 amino acids. Germline CDR1 is SGHDT and CDR2 is YYEEEE. CDR3 DNA sequence: TGTGCCAGCAGCTTGGCATGGGTCGGAACTGAAGCTTTCTTT. Residues: CASSLAWVGTEAFF. The full variable domain, with the rest looked up from reference TRBV5-6 and TRBJ1-1, is DAGVTQSPTHLIKTRGQQVTLRCSPKSGHDTVSWYQQALGQGPQFIFQYYEEEERQRGNFPDRFSGHQFPNYSSELNVNALLLGDSALYLCASSLAWVGTEAFFGQGTRLTVV.

This chain uses TRBV5-5 with TRBJ1-1, with D maybe TRBD1 (5 bases). CDR3 length: 12 residues. With 4 bases removed from V and 5 bases from J, the gap between germline ends came to 9 bases. Germline V CDR1 and CDR2: SGHKS, YYEKEE (reference sequence). The CDR3 bases are TGTGCCAGCAGCATAAGGGGTACTGAAGCTTTCTTT. Translated: CASSIRGTEAFF.

This clonotype appeared many times. The CDR3 loop is CASSVRAGDTDTQYF. DNA for the CDR3: TGTGCCAGCAGTGTCCGGGCGGGGGACACAGATACGCAGTATTTT. The rearrangement joins TRBV6-4 to TRBJ2-3; 7 nucleotides match TRBD2. J gave up 2 bases and V 4 bases, and 6 bases lay outside the gene matches. Per germline, CDR1 MRHNA and CDR2 SNTAGT. The CDR3 covers 15 residues.